This is a list of T cell receptor beta chains from one sample in a study of beta chain features in type 1 diabetes. Profiled with immunoSEQ multiplex PCR; TCRdb holds only in-frame clones, not every one. The sample gives more than 550,000 clones, 11% to 15% of which show up once; roughly 0.04% is in the top ten. Sequencing was performed on naive CD4+ T cells from blood. These TCRs come from a man between 18 and 35 years old with type 1 diabetes. The conserved cysteine and the conserved F or W are not part of the CDR3 here.

V | length | CDR3
TRBV5-1 | 14 | ASSSPPDRYSYEQY
TRBV28 | 10 | ASSPLPSAQY
TRBV18 | 12 | ASSQVSSYNEQF
TRBV1 | 11 | TSTPVGGGEQF
TRBV7-2 | 10 | ASSENRDSQY
TRBV14 | 11 | ASSPVWNTEAF
TRBV10-3 | 16 | AISESRTSGVDADTQY
TRBV6-5 | 11 | ASSISVANVLT
TRBV18 | 12 | ASSVNRGQETQY
TRBV20-1 | 9 | SATFYNEQF
TRBV30 | 12 | AWTRTGISEKLF
TRBV30 | 11 | ACHEREGLAQY
TRBV10-3 | 10 | AISDWNSPLH
TRBV6-5 | 14 | ASSYSSGLANEKLF